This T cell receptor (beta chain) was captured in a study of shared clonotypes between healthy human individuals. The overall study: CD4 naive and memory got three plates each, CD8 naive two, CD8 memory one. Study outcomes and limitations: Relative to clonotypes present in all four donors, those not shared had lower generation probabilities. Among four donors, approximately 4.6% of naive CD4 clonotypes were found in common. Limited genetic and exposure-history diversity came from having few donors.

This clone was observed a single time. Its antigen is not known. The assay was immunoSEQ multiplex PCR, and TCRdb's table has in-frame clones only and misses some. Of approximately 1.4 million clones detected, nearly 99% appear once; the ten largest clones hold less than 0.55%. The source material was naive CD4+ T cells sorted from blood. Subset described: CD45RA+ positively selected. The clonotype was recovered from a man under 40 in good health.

The CDR3 spells CASSLPDREETQYF. As DNA, the CDR3 is TGTGCCAGCAGCTTACCCGATCGGGAAGAGACCCAGTACTTC. This chain connects TRBV5-5 to TRBJ2-5; no firm D call. Germline CDR1 reads SGHKS; CDR2 reads YYEKEE (reference sequence). The CDR3 is made up of 14 amino acids. The V and J ends lost 2 bases and 3 bases respectively, with 11 bases between them.